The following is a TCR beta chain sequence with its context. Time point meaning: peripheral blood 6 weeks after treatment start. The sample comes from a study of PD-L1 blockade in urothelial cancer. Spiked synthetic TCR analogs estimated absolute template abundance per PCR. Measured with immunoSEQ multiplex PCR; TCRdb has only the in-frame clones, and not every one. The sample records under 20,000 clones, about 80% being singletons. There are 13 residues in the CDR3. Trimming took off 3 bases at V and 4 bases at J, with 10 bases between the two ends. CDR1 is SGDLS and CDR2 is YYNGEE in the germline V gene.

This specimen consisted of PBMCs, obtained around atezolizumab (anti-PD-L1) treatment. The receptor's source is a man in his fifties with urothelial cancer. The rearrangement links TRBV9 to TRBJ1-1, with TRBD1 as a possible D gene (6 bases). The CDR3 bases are TGTGCCAGCAGCGACAGGGTCGGCACTGAAGCTTTCTTT. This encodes CASSDRVGTEAFF.